The clone carrying this TCR beta chain was counted at least ten times. Its cognate antigen is unknown. These data belong to a study of Graves' ophthalmopathy and Graves' hyperthyroidism. RNA transcripts served as template for amplifying TCR beta CDR3 sequences. Second-round multiplex PCR followed a first-round RT-PCR using HTBI primers. TCRdb called the multiplex PCR reads again in MiXCR, with one record for every CDR3 protein. The sample comprises 400,000 or so distinct CDR3 sequences, 15% to 19% of which are singletons, and roughly 7% rests with the top ten. Notes on the study in general: Forecasting of ophthalmopathy progression by the model achieved about 69% sensitivity and roughly 78% specificity.

Stable hyperthyroidism denotes an absence of ophthalmopathy throughout 18 months of follow-up. This CDR3 comprises 15 residues. V dropped 2 bases and J dropped 4 bases, with 14 bases sitting between them. Germline CDR1 LNHDA, CDR2 SQIVND (reference sequence). The sequencing input was peripheral blood. This rearrangement joins TRBV19 to TRBJ1-2; D uncertain. This clonotype originated in a woman under 30 with stable Graves' hyperthyroidism. The CDR3 region is CASSIKAGAPYGYTF. CDR3 DNA: TGTGCCAGTAGTATAAAAGCCGGAGCCCCCTATGGCTACACCTTC.